This TCR beta chain was identified in a study of neurological immune-mediated disorders (dated by TCRdb to between 2018 and 2020). About the full investigation: The study compared peripheral blood TCR-beta repertoires of HTLV-I-associated myelopathy (HAM/TSP) patients, multiple sclerosis patients and healthy controls using UMI-based sequencing. Longitudinal samples, technical triplicates and paired sorted CD4+ and CD8+ T-cell subsets, alongside PBMC samples, were included among the roughly 96 TCR-beta libraries. The cohort comprised approximately 67 subjects: some 15 HAM/TSP patients, around 35 multiple sclerosis patients and 20 healthy controls.

The healthy controls were volunteers from a blood bank in Maryland, USA. For unsorted PBMC libraries, 2 million PBMCs were used after storage in RNAlater at -80 degrees C until RNA extraction. PBMCs were separated from peripheral blood using Ficoll-Hypaque density gradient centrifugation and then cryopreserved in liquid nitrogen. To synthesize cDNA, template-switch 5'RACE was performed with a primer carrying a 10-nucleotide random unique molecular identifier so that each TCR transcript was tagged. Each sequencing run produced over 160 million TCR-beta sequences covering 15-18 subjects. The RNeasy kit was used to extract total RNA. The KAPA Real-time Library Amplification kit was used to amplify TCR-beta VDJ regions with primers targeting the TCR constant region and the 5'RACE anchor. A first PCR added sample indexes and Illumina adaptors, and a second PCR then raised library yield. After purification with Ampure beads, the TCR product of roughly 650 bp was size-selected on a 2% E-gel SizeSelection system. Before pooling, library quality was assessed on a Bioanalyzer, concentration was determined with Qubit, and library quantification was performed with the Kapa Library Quantification kit. An Illumina HiSeq 2500 was used to sequence the libraries paired-end at 2 x 150 bp. To increase sequence diversity, roughly 24-31% phiX was spiked into each library pool. The paper's processing steps were these. The quality-filtered reads were processed with the UMI-based MiGEC pipeline, whose error correction step removed more than 80% of the raw TCR sequences. IMGT germline references were used for alignment of VDJ genes, and clonotypes were defined by a unique CDR3 amino acid sequence together with V-J genes. VDJtools evaluated clonal expansion, Shannon diversity and CDR3 relatedness (CalcPairwiseDistances, ClusterSamples); CLCbio workbench built phylogenetic trees. A clone was classed as expanded if it had 8 or more unique UMIs, a cutoff based on coefficient-of-variation modelling across technical triplicates. TCRdb reran the public reads through fastp at Q25 and MiXCR, keeping productive beta chains. One record per CDR3 amino acid sequence lists the most common genes and DNA. What appears here as the V and J calls and clone size reflects TCRdb's work, not the paper's. The sample contains approximately 77,000 distinct CDR3 sequences, roughly 9.9% of them found a single time. The ten largest make up about 1.7% of the sample.

Overall study results and their limits: TCR clonal expansion was greatest in HAM/TSP patients and smallest in MS patients, who ranked below even healthy controls. No identical CDR3 amino acid sequences were shared among expanded clones across subjects, suggesting private TCR-beta repertoires in all groups.

This clonotype was counted many times. The antigen it recognizes is unknown. No much larger clonotype is one base removed from it; base qualities were not supplied. The receptor comes from a man between 50 and 59 years old in good health. Sequencing was carried out using PBMCs.

CDR3 reads: CSVEEAVGTQYF. The bases are TGCAGCGTTGAAGAGGCAGTGGGCACGCAGTATTTT. The sequence joins TRBV29-1 to TRBJ2-3; the D segment cannot be called with confidence. The CDR3 sequence holds 12 residues, the cysteine and phenylalanine included. The only DNA kept is the CDR3, 36 bases in frame from the first base. CDR1 is given as SQVTM and CDR2 as ANQGSEA, both from the germline V gene. V is reduced by 0 bases and J by 9 bases, leaving a spacing of 10 bases between them.